Below are 8 T cell receptor beta chains sequenced from a single sample in a study of cytotoxic CD8 clonotypes in ibrutinib-treated CLL. Measured with immunoSEQ multiplex PCR; TCRdb has only the in-frame clones, and not every one. Among approximately 12,000 clones listed, 62% were seen once. Sample: PBMCs, taken before ibrutinib treatment. The receptors were sampled from a human donor with chronic lymphocytic leukemia.

The CDR3 loop reads CAWRAGRWTEAFF. The CDR3 nucleotides are TGTGCCTGGAGGGCCGGGAGGTGGACTGAAGCTTTCTTT. The V and J genes are TRBV30 and TRBJ1-1; D not resolved. The CDR3 is 13 amino acids. The germline V gene has CDR1 GTSNPN and CDR2 SVGIG (reference sequence). Trimming cost V 3 bases and J 5 bases, with 13 bases left between them.

The V and J genes are TRBV5-4 and TRBJ2-2, with D possibly matching TRBD2 (6 bases). Trimming cost V 2 bases and J 1 base, with 9 bases left between them. Germline V gives CDR1 SGHNT, CDR2 YYREEE (reference sequence). This CDR3 has 15 amino acids. For the CDR3, the DNA is TGTGCCAGCAGCTTCGCGGGGATGAACACCGGGGAGCTGTTTTTT. Protein: CASSFAGMNTGELFF.

This clone was seen a few times. The chain joins TRBV5-1 to TRBJ1-1; D is unclear. This CDR3 has 13 amino acids. Germline CDR1 and CDR2: SGHRS and YFSETQ. Deletions cut 3 bases from V and 1 base from J, with 7 bases between. The CDR3 sequence: CASSSDGNTEAFF. CDR3 bases: TGCGCCAGCAGCTCGGACGGGAACACTGAAGCTTTCTTT.

J is TRBJ2-1 and V is TRBV18; D remains ambiguous. V lost 2 bases to trimming and J lost 6 bases, with 8 bases between them. The germline V gene has CDR1 KGHSH and CDR2 LQKENI. This CDR3 contains 13 residues. Here the CDR3 reads CASSPYHPNEQFF. The CDR3 DNA reads TGTGCCAGCTCACCATACCACCCCAATGAGCAGTTCTTC.

The chain uses TRBV19 and TRBJ2-6; TRBD2 is a possible D gene (5 bases). V was trimmed by 10 bases and J by 1 base, leaving 11 bases between them. The germline CDR1 and CDR2 sequences are LNHDA and SQIVND (reference sequence). The CDR3 has 14 amino acids. The DNA for the CDR3 is TGTGCCACCCAGACGGGGTCTGGGGCCAACGTCCTGACTTTC. It yields the protein CATQTGSGANVLTF.

This rearrangement joins TRBV2 to TRBJ1-6, with a weak D call TRBD1 (5 bases). V lost 6 bases and J 7 bases, leaving 13 bases between the germline ends. CDR1 and CDR2 from the germline V gene are SNHLY and FYNNEI. This CDR3 region has 14 residues. CDR3 amino acids: CASSKDTSNSPLHF. CDR3 DNA: TGTGCCAGCAGCAAGGACACATCAAATTCACCCCTCCACTTT.

V is TRBV18 and J is TRBJ1-1; no firm D call. The CDR3 extends over 13 amino acids. Germline CDR1 is KGHSH and CDR2 is LQKENI. Trimming pared 0 bases from V and 1 base from J, leaving 3 bases between. CDR3 DNA sequence: TGTGCCAGCTCACCACCGCCGAACACTGAAGCTTTCTTT. It yields the protein CASSPPPNTEAFF.

The rearrangement joins TRBV11-2 to TRBJ2-7; D not certain. Trimming cost V 5 bases and J 4 bases, with 9 bases left between them. CDR1 is SGHAT, CDR2 FQNNGV, per germline. This CDR3 is 12 amino acids long. The CDR3: CASSAYRYEQYF. For the CDR3, the DNA is TGTGCCAGCAGCGCCTACCGATACGAGCAGTACTTC.